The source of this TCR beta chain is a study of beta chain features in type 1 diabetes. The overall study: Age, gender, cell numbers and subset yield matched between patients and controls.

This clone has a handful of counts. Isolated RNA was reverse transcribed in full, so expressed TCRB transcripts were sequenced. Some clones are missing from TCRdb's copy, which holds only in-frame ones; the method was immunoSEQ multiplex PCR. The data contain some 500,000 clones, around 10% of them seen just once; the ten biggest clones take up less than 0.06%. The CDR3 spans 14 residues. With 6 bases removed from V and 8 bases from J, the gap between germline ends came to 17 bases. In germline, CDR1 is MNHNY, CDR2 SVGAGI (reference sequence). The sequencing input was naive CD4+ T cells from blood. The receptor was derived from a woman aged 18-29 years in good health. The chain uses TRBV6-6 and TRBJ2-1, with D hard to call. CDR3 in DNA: TGTGCCAGCAGCCTCGATGGTCCCTTTGATGAGCAGTTCTTC. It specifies CASSLDGPFDEQFF.